Detailed here is one T cell receptor beta chain. What it binds is not known. Distinct nucleotide sequences in the sample also encode this CDR3. Germline loops: CDR1 MNHEY, CDR2 SVGAGI. There are 16 residues in the CDR3. Trimming removed 2 bases from V and 0 bases from J, with 11 bases in between. This record comes from a study of cytomegalovirus exposure and HLA in healthy donors. Researchers ran the PCR with 60 Vbeta and 13 Jbeta primers. Profiled with immunoSEQ multiplex PCR; TCRdb holds only in-frame clones, not every one. The sample totals 70,000 to 100,000 clones; its top ten clones hold about 5.9%. General study points: Within a later analysis, the majority of CMV-associated TCR beta chains appeared HLA-restricted. Researchers reported in a later analysis that a missense DCLRE1C variant was tied to TCR beta V- and J-gene trimming.

Healthy bone marrow donors made up the donor group. The chain joins TRBV6-5 to TRBJ2-1, with a possible D match to TRBD2 (6 bases). Sequencing was performed on PBMCs. The sequence was obtained from a girl aged 5-17 years in good health and CMV-seropositive. As DNA, the CDR3 is TGTGCCAGCAGTTACGCGGGGTCATTCTCCTACAATGAGCAGTTCTTC. Translation: CASSYAGSFSYNEQFF.